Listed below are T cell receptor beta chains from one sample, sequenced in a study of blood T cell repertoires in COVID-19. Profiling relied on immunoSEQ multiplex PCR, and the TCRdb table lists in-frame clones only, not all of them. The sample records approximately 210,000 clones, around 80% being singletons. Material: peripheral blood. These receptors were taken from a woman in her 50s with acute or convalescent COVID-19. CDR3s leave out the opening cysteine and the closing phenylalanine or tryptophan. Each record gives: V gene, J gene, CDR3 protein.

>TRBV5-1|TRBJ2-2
ASSFVAGELF
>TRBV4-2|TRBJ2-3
ASSGAAVGTDTQY
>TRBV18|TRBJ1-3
ASSPGTGGNTIY
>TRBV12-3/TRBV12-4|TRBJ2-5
ASSSLQETQY
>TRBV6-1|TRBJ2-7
ASSELWTGFYEQY
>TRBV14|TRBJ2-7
ASSQAIGQATSYEQY
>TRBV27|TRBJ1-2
ASRGQGIYGYT
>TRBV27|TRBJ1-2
ASSHTPTGAGYT
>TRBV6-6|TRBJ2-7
ASSYSHEQY
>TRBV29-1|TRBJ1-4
SVGGGREKLF
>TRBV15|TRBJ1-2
ATSRKGDYGYT
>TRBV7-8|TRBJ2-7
ASSLRQGAYEQY
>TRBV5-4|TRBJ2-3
ASSKAGPDTQY
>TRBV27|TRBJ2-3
ASSLRGKTDTQY
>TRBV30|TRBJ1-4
AWSVGQGVANEKLF
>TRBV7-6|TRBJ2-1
ASSLGLAGLYNEQF
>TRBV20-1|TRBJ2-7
SASGSGLAGSTYEQY
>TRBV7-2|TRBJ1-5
ASSLAIGVAQPQH
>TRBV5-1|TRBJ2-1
ASSLQTSGSGNEQF
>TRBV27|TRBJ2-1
GWGLGWISYNEQF
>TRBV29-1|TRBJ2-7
SVEVGLAGSEQY
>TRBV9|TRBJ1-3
ASSYRDSGNTIY
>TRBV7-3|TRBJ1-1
ASSPVLGGTEAF
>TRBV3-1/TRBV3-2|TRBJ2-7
ASSHPTGPYEQY
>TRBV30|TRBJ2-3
AWRTSGPASQY
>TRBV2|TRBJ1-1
ASSTVSDITEAF
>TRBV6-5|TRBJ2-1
ASSPTVRTNEQF
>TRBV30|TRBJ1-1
AWSAGGKNTEAF
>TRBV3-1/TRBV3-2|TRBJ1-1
ASSLHTRVATEAF
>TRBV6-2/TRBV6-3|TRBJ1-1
ASSSTGFPPGAF
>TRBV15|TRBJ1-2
ATSEGRGSNYGYT
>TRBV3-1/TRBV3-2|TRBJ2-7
ASSRQGVAYEQY
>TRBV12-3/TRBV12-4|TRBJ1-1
ASSPVGEAF
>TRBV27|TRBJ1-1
ASSLSAPRAEAF
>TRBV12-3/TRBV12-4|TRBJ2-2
ASTRAFTGELF
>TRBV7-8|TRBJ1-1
ASSLAYRTEAF
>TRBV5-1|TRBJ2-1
ASSAGMGAHNEQF
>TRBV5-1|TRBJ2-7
ASSLDPGKREQY
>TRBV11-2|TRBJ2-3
ASSLESSGDTQY
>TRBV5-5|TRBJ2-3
ASSLGTSGGTQY
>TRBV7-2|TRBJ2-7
ASSLWTSGYEQY
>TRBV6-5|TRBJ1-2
ASSRRVRDYGYT
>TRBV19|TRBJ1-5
ASSTGRRSNQPQH
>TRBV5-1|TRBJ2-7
ASSFRPETAIYEQY
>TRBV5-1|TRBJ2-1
ASSRAATSGSTNEQF
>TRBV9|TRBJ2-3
ASSVAADTQY
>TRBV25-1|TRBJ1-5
ASSPVGTGNQPQH
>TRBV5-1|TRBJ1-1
ASSLADRNTEAF
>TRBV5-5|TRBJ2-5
ASSLGWGGQETQY
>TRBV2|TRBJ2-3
ASSYMGQSTDTQY
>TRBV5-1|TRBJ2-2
ASLGQPNTGELF
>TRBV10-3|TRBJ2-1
AISEPWASGRSRSVDEQF
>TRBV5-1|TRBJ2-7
ASSPTGGLAFYEQY
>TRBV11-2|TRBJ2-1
ASSLVPRGEQF
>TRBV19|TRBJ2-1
ASSIDQGYWASREQF